These T cell receptor beta chains were read from a single sample in a study of blood T cell repertoires in COVID-19. Using immunoSEQ multiplex PCR, the repertoire was profiled, and TCRdb retains in-frame clones only, with some absent. The sample lists about 270,000 clones, over 80% seen once, with approximately 4% in the top ten. Source material: PBMCs or T cells enriched from blood (not recorded which). All receptors come from a woman in her 30s with acute COVID-19. CDR3s include the opening cysteine and the closing phenylalanine or tryptophan. The D gene is left open where the match is weak. Clone size is given for some rows only: seen once, a few or many times, or a class if the clone is expanded.

size: NA; J: TRBJ1-2; D: TRBD1; V: TRBV5-4; DNA: TGTGCCAGCAGCTCCGCAGGGGGCTATGACTATGGCTACACCTTC; CDR3: CASSSAGGYDYGYTF
size: NA; J: TRBJ2-2; D: NA; V: TRBV6-5; DNA: TGTGCCAGCAACGGGGTATCAGCCGGGGAGCTGTTTTTT; CDR3: CASNGVSAGELFF
size: once; J: TRBJ2-3; D: TRBD1; V: TRBV29-1; DNA: TGCAGCGTGGGGACAGGGGGTTTAGATACGCAGTATTTT; CDR3: CSVGTGGLDTQYF
size: NA; J: TRBJ2-3; D: NA; V: TRBV27; DNA: TGTGCCAGCAGTCCCCCGGCAGGGTGGAACACAGATACGCAGTATTTT; CDR3: CASSPPAGWNTDTQYF
size: once; J: TRBJ2-1; D: TRBD2; V: TRBV19; DNA: TGTGCCAGTAGAGAGGCTAGCGGGACGAGTGAGCAGTTCTTC; CDR3: CASREASGTSEQFF
size: NA; J: TRBJ1-1; D: TRBD1; V: TRBV10-3; DNA: TGTGCCATCAGTGAGCCAGGGGGCACTGAAGCTTTCTTT; CDR3: CAISEPGGTEAFF
size: NA; J: TRBJ2-7; D: NA; V: TRBV4-2; DNA: TGTGCCAGCAGCCCGACCCCCGGAACAGGCTACGAGCAGTACTTC; CDR3: CASSPTPGTGYEQYF
size: once; J: TRBJ2-7; D: NA; V: TRBV21-1; DNA: TGTGCCAGCAGCAAGGGACAGGGCAACGAGCAGTACTTC; CDR3: CASSKGQGNEQYF
size: NA; J: TRBJ2-7; D: TRBD2; V: TRBV5-1; DNA: TGCGCCAGCAGCTTCGGGACTAGCGGGAGTTACGAGCAGTACTTC; CDR3: CASSFGTSGSYEQYF
size: NA; J: TRBJ2-5; D: TRBD2; V: TRBV28; DNA: TGTGCCAGCAGTTCAGCGGGAGAGAGTCTTGAGACCCAGTACTTC; CDR3: CASSSAGESLETQYF
size: once; J: TRBJ2-7; D: NA; V: TRBV5-1; DNA: TGCGCCAGCAGGGGGATACGGGGAGAGCACCCCTACGAGCAGTACTTC; CDR3: CASRGIRGEHPYEQYF
size: few; J: TRBJ2-7; D: NA; V: TRBV18; DNA: TGTGCCAGCTCACCACCTGCAGGTTACGAGCAGTACTTC; CDR3: CASSPPAGYEQYF
size: once; J: TRBJ2-3; D: TRBD2; V: TRBV30; DNA: TGTGCCTGGAGTGTACTTGCGGGAGGGCCAGATACGCAGTATTTT; CDR3: CAWSVLAGGPDTQYF
size: NA; J: TRBJ2-4; D: NA; V: TRBV9; DNA: TGTGCCAGCAGCGTATGGGGAGGGGGAATTAACTTTTGGGACAAAAACATTCAGTACTTC; CDR3: CASSVWGGGINFWDKNIQYF
size: NA; J: TRBJ2-3; D: NA; V: TRBV11-2; DNA: TGTGCCAGCAGCTTAGGTTCTAGCGCCCCAGATACGCAGTATTTT; CDR3: CASSLGSSAPDTQYF
size: NA; J: TRBJ2-1; D: NA; V: TRBV5-8; DNA: TGTGCCAGCAGCGGGGCTAGCTCCTACAATGAGCAGTTCTTC; CDR3: CASSGASSYNEQFF
size: NA; J: TRBJ2-7; D: NA; V: TRBV6-5; DNA: TGTGCCAGCAGCGGCGGCCCCTACGAGCAGTACTTC; CDR3: CASSGGPYEQYF
size: NA; J: TRBJ1-4; D: NA; V: TRBV4-1; DNA: TGCGCCAGCAGCCAAAGTGACGGGGAGAATGAAAAACTGTTTTTT; CDR3: CASSQSDGENEKLFF
size: NA; J: TRBJ2-7; D: NA; V: TRBV29-1; DNA: TGCAGCGCCGAGTGGGGGCCCGAGCAGTACTTC; CDR3: CSAEWGPEQYF
size: NA; J: TRBJ1-5; D: TRBD1; V: TRBV27; DNA: TGTGCCAGCAGTCCCGGGACAGTCAATCAGCCCCAGCATTTT; CDR3: CASSPGTVNQPQHF
size: NA; J: TRBJ2-4; D: TRBD2; V: TRBV3-1/TRBV3-2; DNA: TGTGCCAGCAGCCAAGATTACCCCAGACTAGCTCTAGCCAAAAACATTCAGTACTTC; CDR3: CASSQDYPRLALAKNIQYF
size: many; J: TRBJ1-1; D: NA; V: TRBV5-6; DNA: TGTGCCAGCAGCTCCAGGTTTGAAGCTTTCTTT; CDR3: CASSSRFEAFF
size: NA; J: TRBJ2-1; D: TRBD2; V: TRBV7-2; DNA: TGTGCCAGCAGCTTAGCGCTTGGAGCGGGAGGTCTTTATCTCAATGAGCAGTTCTTC; CDR3: CASSLALGAGGLYLNEQFF
size: NA; J: TRBJ2-6; D: TRBD1; V: TRBV9; DNA: TGTGCCAGCAGCTCCCGGGACAGGGTTAACTCTGGGGCCAACGTCCTGACTTTC; CDR3: CASSSRDRVNSGANVLTF
size: NA; J: TRBJ2-3; D: TRBD2; V: TRBV7-3; DNA: TGTGCCAGCAGCTTAACGGGGACTAGCGGGAGACACACAGATACGCAGTATTTT; CDR3: CASSLTGTSGRHTDTQYF
size: few; J: TRBJ1-2; D: NA; V: TRBV4-3; DNA: TGCGCCAGCAGCCCGATTGGGGGGTACTCTAATGGCTACACCTTC; CDR3: CASSPIGGYSNGYTF
size: NA; J: TRBJ2-6; D: TRBD1; V: TRBV7-2; DNA: TGTGCCAGCAGCTTAACAGGGGTGGGGGCCAACGTCCTGACTTTC; CDR3: CASSLTGVGANVLTF
size: NA; J: TRBJ1-4; D: TRBD1; V: TRBV28; DNA: TGTGCCAGCAGGCCAGGACAGGGGGCGTGGGAAAAACTGTTTTTT; CDR3: CASRPGQGAWEKLFF
size: NA; J: TRBJ2-2; D: TRBD2; V: TRBV5-4; DNA: TGTGCCAGCAGAACTAGGGTAGCGGGAGGGCCGTCCGGGGAGCTGTTTTTT; CDR3: CASRTRVAGGPSGELFF
size: NA; J: TRBJ1-2; D: TRBD1; V: TRBV6-5; DNA: TGTGCCAGCAGTTTGGGACAGAAGTATGGCTACACCTTC; CDR3: CASSLGQKYGYTF
size: NA; J: TRBJ2-7; D: TRBD2; V: TRBV7-9; DNA: TGTGCCAGCAGCTTAGGTAGCGGGAGGGGCTACGAGCAGTACTTC; CDR3: CASSLGSGRGYEQYF
size: NA; J: TRBJ2-2; D: NA; V: TRBV30; DNA: TGTGCCTGGAATAGGCAGACTACCACCGGGGAGCTGTTTTTT; CDR3: CAWNRQTTTGELFF
size: NA; J: TRBJ1-2; D: TRBD1; V: TRBV3-1/TRBV3-2; DNA: TGTGCCAGCAGCCAGACAGGGGATTCTAACTATGGCTACACCTTC; CDR3: CASSQTGDSNYGYTF
size: once; J: TRBJ1-1; D: TRBD1; V: TRBV6-5; DNA: TGTGCCAGCAGTTCAGGGACAGGGGGAAACACTGAAGCTTTCTTT; CDR3: CASSSGTGGNTEAFF
size: NA; J: TRBJ1-1; D: NA; V: TRBV7-9; DNA: TGTGCCAGCAGCGAGATGCCGGGGTACACTGAAGCTTTCTTT; CDR3: CASSEMPGYTEAFF